These 30 T cell receptor beta chains were all obtained from the same sample, sequenced in a study of cytomegalovirus exposure and HLA in healthy donors. Clones were sequenced by immunoSEQ multiplex PCR, and TCRdb holds only the in-frame ones, with some missing. Of 150,000 to 180,000 clones in the sample, 75% to 90% were seen once. Material for sequencing was PBMCs. These receptors were taken from a man aged 18 to 35 in good health and CMV-seropositive.

The V call is TRBV19, the J call TRBJ2-7; TRBD1 matches 10 bases. This CDR3 has 14 residues. Germline CDR1 and CDR2: LNHDA and SQIVND (reference sequence). With 4 bases clipped from V and 3 bases from J, the junction kept 3 bases outside the gene matches. The CDR3 bases are TGTGCCAGTAGTACGGGACAGGGGATCTACGAGCAGTACTTC. Encoded protein: CASSTGQGIYEQYF.

This chain connects TRBV27 to TRBJ2-5; the match to TRBD1 covers 8 bases. There are 14 residues in the CDR3. Germline CDR1 reads MNHEY; CDR2 reads SMNVEV (reference sequence). V was pared by 2 bases and J by 5 bases, with 4 bases of the junction left unmatched. CDR3 protein: CASSLTGGSETQYF. CDR3 in DNA: TGTGCCAGCAGTTTAACAGGGGGGTCGGAGACCCAGTACTTC.

J is TRBJ1-1 and V is TRBV15; 10 bases agree with TRBD1. Germline V gene lookup returns CDR1 LNHNV and CDR2 YYDKDF (reference sequence). The CDR3 runs to 14 residues. V shed 5 bases, J shed 6 bases, and the junction held 6 bases outside the gene matches. The CDR3 region is CATSGDRGGAEAFF. The CDR3 region has the DNA TGTGCCACCAGCGGGGACAGGGGAGGGGCTGAAGCTTTCTTT.

In this sample, this clone turned up a few times. The chain has TRBV5-1 and TRBJ1-2; TRBD1 matches at 8 bases. Losses at the gene ends were 4 bases for V and 7 bases for J; bases not matched to a gene: 6. The CDR3 has 13 residues. Germline CDR1 is SGHRS and CDR2 is YFSETQ. Here the CDR3 DNA reads TGCGCCAGCAGCCCGACCGGGACAGGTGGCTACACCTTC. This encodes CASSPTGTGGYTF.

J is TRBJ2-1 and V is TRBV4-3, with 9 positions matching TRBD2. Germline V gives CDR1 LGHNA, CDR2 YSLEER. The CDR3 is 16 residues long. V lost 2 bases to trimming and J lost 8 bases; unmatched junction nucleotides: 10. The CDR3 loop is CASSQRSSGVFDEQFF. In DNA form, the CDR3 reads TGCGCCAGCAGCCAACGATCTAGCGGGGTATTCGATGAGCAGTTCTTC.

The chain uses TRBV2 and TRBJ2-6; 10 nucleotides align to TRBD2. The junction had 3 bases not matched to a gene; V was cut back by 6 bases and J by 4 bases. The CDR3 runs 15 residues. The germline V gene encodes CDR1 SNHLY and CDR2 FYNNEI. The CDR3 coding sequence is TGTGCCAGCAGGGGGACTAGCGCCGGGGCCAACGTCCTGACTTTC. This gives the protein CASRGTSAGANVLTF. Filled out from reference TRBV2 and TRBJ2-6, the complete variable domain reads EPEVTQTPSHQVTQMGQEVILRCVPISNHLYFYWYRQILGQKVEFLVSFYNNEISEKSEIFDDQFSVERPDGSNFTLKIRSTKLEDSAMYFCASRGTSAGANVLTFGAGSRLTVL.

This chain connects TRBV11-3 to TRBJ2-2; possibly TRBD1 for D (6 bases). From germline, CDR1 is SGHNT and CDR2 YENEEA. Trimming removed 5 bases from V and 5 bases from J, with 9 bases in between. This CDR3 has 13 residues. The CDR3 reads CASSVRGTGELFF. The CDR3 DNA follows: TGTGCCAGCAGCGTTAGGGGGACCGGGGAGCTGTTTTTT.

This chain connects TRBV4-3 to TRBJ2-2; 11 bases fit TRBD2. V dropped 0 bases and J dropped 6; count of bases not matched to a gene: 0. This CDR3 comprises 15 residues. Germline loops: CDR1 LGHNA, CDR2 YSLEER. CDR3 amino acids: CASSQDSGGAGELFF. The CDR3 DNA follows: TGCGCCAGCAGCCAAGATAGCGGGGGGGCCGGGGAGCTGTTTTTT.

The V call is TRBV7-2, the J call TRBJ2-1; 13 bases line up with TRBD2. Germline V CDR1 and CDR2: SGHTA, FQGNSA. V dropped 5 bases and J dropped 8; count of bases not matched to a gene: 6. The CDR3 spans 15 residues. The CDR3 here is CASSAGTSGTDEQFF. DNA for the CDR3: TGTGCCAGCAGCGCCGGGACTAGCGGGACCGATGAGCAGTTCTTC.

This chain joins TRBV7-2 and TRBJ2-5, with 7 nucleotides matching TRBD2. The CDR3 is made up of 15 amino acids. From germline, CDR1 is SGHTA and CDR2 FQGNSA. J was trimmed by 5 bases and V by 5 bases; bases with no gene match: 11. In nucleotides, the CDR3 is TGTGCCAGCAGCCGTACCCTAGCGGCAGGGGAGACCCAGTACTTC. Translated, it gives CASSRTLAAGETQYF.

The chain recombines TRBV7-9 with TRBJ1-2, with 7 bases aligning to TRBD1. The CDR3 has 16 residues. V shed 2 bases, J shed 6 bases, and the junction held 12 bases outside the gene matches. Germline CDR1 is SEHNR and CDR2 is FQNEAQ (reference sequence). The DNA of the CDR3 is TGTGCCAGCAGCTTATTTTCGCGACCAGGGGGTGATGGCTACACCTTC. Translated, it gives CASSLFSRPGGDGYTF.

This rearrangement joins TRBV11-2 to TRBJ2-3, with 9 nucleotides matching TRBD2. The CDR3 contains 15 residues. Trimming removed 3 bases from V and 4 bases from J; junction bases left unmatched: 5. The V gene's germline CDR1 is SGHAT and CDR2 FQNNGV. CDR3 bases: TGTGCCAGCAGCTTCGGTGGCGGGGGGGCAGATACGCAGTATTTT. This translates into CASSFGGGGADTQYF.

J is TRBJ2-1 and V is TRBV5-4; 8 bases fit TRBD2. CDR3 length equals 16 residues. The J segment lost 6 bases and the V segment lost 4 bases, leaving 12 bases of the junction unmatched. The germline V gene has CDR1 SGHNT and CDR2 YYREEE (reference sequence). CDR3 sequence (DNA): TGTGCCAGCAGCCCGGGGGGGAGCGGGAGTGTCAATGAGCAGTTCTTC. It specifies CASSPGGSGSVNEQFF.

The V gene is TRBV20-1, the J gene TRBJ2-7; D remains ambiguous. Trimming pared 4 bases from V and 0 bases from J, leaving 4 bases between. The germline V gene has CDR1 DFQATT and CDR2 SNEGSKA (reference sequence). This CDR3 region has 11 residues. Here the CDR3 reads CSATHSYEQYF. The CDR3 nucleotides are TGCAGTGCTACCCACTCCTACGAGCAGTACTTC.

This chain uses TRBV2 with TRBJ2-7; 10 bases match TRBD2. The CDR3 extends over 18 amino acids. Germline V gene lookup returns CDR1 SNHLY and CDR2 FYNNEI. V shed 2 bases and J 3 bases; nucleotides not matched to a gene: 13. This CDR3 is CASSESGRGLAWGYEQYF. As DNA, the CDR3 is TGTGCCAGCAGTGAATCTGGGAGGGGACTAGCGTGGGGCTACGAGCAGTACTTC.

This chain links TRBV29-1 with TRBJ2-7; TRBD2 matches at 14 bases. With V trimmed by 7 bases and J by 7 bases, 9 bases remained unmatched. The CDR3 extends over 14 amino acids. Germline V gene sequence: CDR1 SQVTM, CDR2 ANQGSEA. The CDR3 DNA reads as TGCAGCGCTGGACTAGCGGGAGGCCTTAGGGAGCAGTACTTC. Translated, it gives CSAGLAGGLREQYF.

The chain uses TRBV4-2 and TRBJ2-4, with D possibly TRBD1 on 8 matching bases. The V end lost 4 bases, the J end lost 0 bases, and 16 bases lay between the germline ends. Germline CDR1 and CDR2: LGHNA and YNFKEQ. The CDR3 length is 17 residues. The CDR3 DNA is TGTGCCAGCAGCCGGGAACAGGGGGGGGGAGCCAAAAACATTCAGTACTTC. Its translation is CASSREQGGGAKNIQYF.

A few counts support this clone. This chain uses TRBV29-1 with TRBJ2-1; unclear D gene. The CDR3 spans 14 residues. Germline V gene sequence: CDR1 SQVTM, CDR2 ANQGSEA. V shed 6 bases and J shed 0 bases, with 12 bases lying between them. CDR3 amino acids: CSVARKISYNEQFF. In nucleotides, the CDR3 is TGCAGCGTCGCGAGGAAAATCTCCTACAATGAGCAGTTCTTC.

The table lists this clone with a few counts. The CDR3 bases are TGTGCCAGCAGCGCGCACAGGGACGGCCAGCCCCAGCATTTT. Translation: CASSAHRDGQPQHF. This sequence joins TRBV7-2 and TRBJ1-5; weak D call: TRBD1 (6 bases). The CDR3 has 14 residues. From germline, CDR1 is SGHTA and CDR2 FQGNSA. V lost 5 bases, J lost 7 bases, and 15 bases lay in between.

The chain recombines TRBV25-1 with TRBJ2-5; 9 nucleotides match TRBD2. Looked up from germline, CDR1 is MGHDK and CDR2 is SYGVNS. Trimming took 3 bases from V and 5 from J; bases not matched to a gene: 10. The CDR3 loop spans 16 amino acids. This chain's CDR3 is CASSDRSRGGRETQYF. The CDR3, as DNA: TGTGCCAGCAGTGATCGCTCGCGGGGGGGCCGGGAGACCCAGTACTTC.

On this clone: One end of the junction does not line up with germline, which may come from a read error. The rearrangement uses TRBV4-2 and TRBJ2-1; TRBD2 matches at 7 bases. Germline V CDR1 and CDR2: LGHNA, YNFKEQ. CDR3 length: 16 residues. The CDR3 spells CASSQEASGAYNEQFF. Here the CDR3 DNA reads TGTGCCAGCAGCCAAGAAGCCAGCGGGGCCTATAATGAGCAGTTCTTC.

This sequence joins TRBV9 and TRBJ1-5; possible D gene TRBD1, 5 bases. Germline assignment: CDR1 SGDLS and CDR2 YYNGEE. This CDR3 is built from 15 residues. V lost 0 bases and J lost 4, with 11 bases in between. The CDR3 protein is CASSVDGAQNQPQHF. DNA for the CDR3: TGTGCCAGCAGCGTAGATGGGGCCCAGAATCAGCCCCAGCATTTT.

The genes are TRBV7-3 and TRBJ2-5; TRBD2 matches 9 bases. CDR1 and CDR2 (germline): SGHTA, FQGTGA. The CDR3 length is 14 residues. Trimming removed 3 bases from V and 2 bases from J; junction bases left unmatched: 1. DNA for the CDR3: TGTGCCAGCAGCTTGACTAGCGGACAAGAGACCCAGTACTTC. Amino acids: CASSLTSGQETQYF.

V gene TRBV11-3 combines with J gene TRBJ2-7, with TRBD2 as a possible D gene (5 bases). The V end lost 2 bases, the J end lost 0 bases, and 8 bases lay between the germline ends. The CDR3 loop spans 14 amino acids. Germline V gives CDR1 SGHNT, CDR2 YENEEA. The CDR3 coding sequence is TGTGCCAGCAGCTTATCGGGATCCTCCTACGAGCAGTACTTC. This sequence encodes CASSLSGSSYEQYF.

This chain links TRBV5-6 with TRBJ2-5, with D possibly matching TRBD1 (6 bases). The ends were cut back, 5 bases at V and 4 bases at J, with 12 bases in the middle. CDR1 SGHDT and CDR2 YYEEEE come from the germline V gene. The CDR3 loop spans 13 amino acids. This CDR3 is CASSYTGPETQYF. The CDR3 nucleotides are TGTGCCAGCAGTTATACAGGGCCAGAGACCCAGTACTTC.

The chain combines TRBV5-1 with TRBJ2-5; perhaps TRBD1 as D (6 bases). CDR3 length: 14 amino acids. The germline CDR1 and CDR2 sequences are SGHRS and YFSETQ. V lost 4 bases and J 5 bases, leaving 15 bases between the germline ends. CDR3 amino acids: CASSLGQPGETQYF. The CDR3, as DNA: TGCGCCAGCAGCCTAGGACAGCCTGGGGAGACCCAGTACTTC.

The chain has TRBV6-5 and TRBJ1-1; 7 positions match TRBD1. The J segment lost 4 bases and the V segment lost 0 bases, leaving 5 bases of the junction unmatched. This CDR3 is built from 15 residues. Germline V gene sequence: CDR1 MNHEY, CDR2 SVGAGI. CDR3 sequence reads: CASSYSTGAGTEAFF. The CDR3 region has the DNA TGTGCCAGCAGTTACTCTACAGGGGCCGGCACTGAAGCTTTCTTT.

About this clone itself: Distinct nucleotide sequences in the sample also encode this CDR3. V is TRBV7-9 and J is TRBJ1-4; 8 bases match TRBD1. With 1 base clipped from V and 5 bases from J, the junction kept 3 bases outside the gene matches. Germline lookup yields CDR1 SEHNR and CDR2 FQNEAQ (reference sequence). This CDR3 has 15 amino acids. CDR3 residues: CASSLGGTGNEKLFF. DNA for the CDR3: TGTGCCAGCAGCTTAGGGGGGACAGGAAATGAAAAACTGTTTTTT. Full variable domain (remainder filled in from reference TRBV7-9 and TRBJ1-4): DTGVSQNPRHKITKRGQNVTFRCDPISEHNRLYWYRQTLGQGPEFLTYFQNEAQLEKSRLLSDRFSAERPKGSFSTLEIQRTEQGDSAMYLCASSLGGTGNEKLFFGSGTQLSVL.

This rearrangement joins TRBV6-5 to TRBJ2-7, with D perhaps TRBD2 (6 bases). Between the trimmed V and J ends, which lost 5 bases and 3 bases, there was a span of 14 bases. The germline CDR1 and CDR2 sequences are MNHEY and SVGAGI. The CDR3 contains 14 residues. As DNA, the CDR3 is TGTGCCAGCAGTCTCCAGCGGGTAAGCTACGAGCAGTACTTC. This encodes CASSLQRVSYEQYF.

This CDR3 reads CASTARGLGTDTQYF. In DNA form, the CDR3 reads TGTGCCAGTACCGCCCGAGGGTTAGGGACAGATACGCAGTATTTT. V and J are TRBV19 and TRBJ2-3; D possibly corresponds to TRBD2 (5 bases). The ends were cut back, 7 bases at V and 3 bases at J, with 17 bases in the middle. CDR3 length: 15 residues. Germline V gene lookup returns CDR1 LNHDA and CDR2 SQIVND (reference sequence).